The 18 T cell receptor beta chains listed next were all sequenced from one sample in a study of T cell changes during pregnancy in multiple sclerosis. Assay used: immunoSEQ multiplex PCR; TCRdb lists only in-frame clones, some missing. The profile shows tens of thousands of clones, 85% to 95% of them singletons. This specimen consisted of peripheral blood, obtained in the first trimester of pregnancy. Source of these receptors: a female donor with multiple sclerosis, enrolled in a pregnancy study.

The rearrangement uses TRBV29-1 and TRBJ2-5; no clear D. The germline gives CDR1 SQVTM, CDR2 ANQGSEA. The CDR3 is made up of 17 amino acids. Trimming removed 4 bases from V and 2 bases from J, with 23 bases in between. For the CDR3, the DNA is TGCAGCGTTGCGTACTACGGTAACTCCCAGACTCAAGAGACCCAGTACTTC. This sequence encodes CSVAYYGNSQTQETQYF.

The rearrangement joins TRBV19 to TRBJ2-1; maybe TRBD2 (6 bases). V lost 3 bases and J 6 bases, leaving 9 bases between the germline ends. Germline CDR1 LNHDA, CDR2 SQIVND (reference sequence). The CDR3 is made up of 13 amino acids. The CDR3 loop is CASSIFGSNEQFF. Here the CDR3 DNA reads TGTGCCAGTAGTATCTTCGGGAGCAATGAGCAGTTCTTC.

V usage is TRBV29-1 and J usage is TRBJ2-7, with D tentatively TRBD1 (8 bases). CDR3 length equals 14 residues. Germline-derived CDR1 and CDR2 are SQVTM and ANQGSEA. V lost 5 bases and J lost 1, with 15 bases in between. CDR3 region: CSVSGTGKSYEQYF. CDR3 bases: TGCAGCGTTAGCGGGACAGGCAAATCCTACGAGCAGTACTTC.

The chain joins TRBV7-9 to TRBJ2-3, with 8 positions matching TRBD1. The V gene end was trimmed by 5 bases and the J gene end by 0 bases; junction bases not matched to a gene: 1. Germline CDR1 SEHNR, CDR2 FQNEAQ (reference sequence). The CDR3 sequence is 14 residues long. The CDR3 is CASSRQGSTDTQYF. The CDR3 nucleotides read TGTGCCAGCAGCAGACAGGGGAGCACAGATACGCAGTATTTT.

This chain links TRBV5-1 with TRBJ1-4; TRBD1 is a possible D gene (6 bases). Deletions cut 5 bases from V and 0 bases from J, with 11 bases between. Germline V gene data show CDR1 as SGHRS and CDR2 as YFSETQ. This CDR3 region has 15 residues. CDR3 bases: TGCGCCAGCAGAGCCACAGGGACAACTAATGAAAAACTGTTTTTT. It translates to CASRATGTTNEKLFF.

CDR3 DNA sequence: TGTGCCAGCAGCTTAGGCGGGAAGACAGATACGCAGTATTTT. Encoded protein: CASSLGGKTDTQYF. V is TRBV7-6 and J is TRBJ2-3, with a tentative D call TRBD2 (6 bases). The V end lost 1 base, the J end lost 3 bases, and 8 bases lay between the germline ends. CDR3 length equals 14 residues. Germline values: CDR1 SGHVS, CDR2 FNYEAQ.

This clone was found once. This chain connects TRBV7-8 to TRBJ2-7; TRBD2 matches 9 bases. This CDR3 is built from 15 residues. V shed 6 bases, J shed 4 bases, and the junction held 10 bases outside the gene matches. CDR1 SGHVS and CDR2 FQNEAQ come from the germline V gene. The CDR3 spells CASSTSGSAGYEQYF. CDR3 bases: TGTGCCAGCAGTACTAGCGGGTCCGCCGGATACGAGCAGTACTTC.

The V gene is TRBV9, the J gene TRBJ2-5; 7 bases are shared with TRBD2. V was clipped by 5 bases and J by 4 bases; unmatched bases: 17. Germline V CDR1 and CDR2: SGDLS, YYNGEE. The length of the CDR3 is 17 residues. The CDR3: CASSESGTSSGAETQYF. CDR3 in DNA: TGTGCCAGCAGTGAGAGCGGGACTTCAAGTGGGGCAGAGACCCAGTACTTC. Full variable domain (rest looked up from reference TRBV9 and TRBJ2-5): DSGVTQTPKHLITATGQRVTLRCSPRSGDLSVYWYQQSLDQGLQFLIQYYNGEERAKGNILERFSAQQFPDLHSELNLSSLELGDSALYFCASSESGTSSGAETQYFGPGTRLLVL.

The chain carries TRBV6-1 and TRBJ1-4; weak D call: TRBD1 (5 bases). In germline, CDR1 is MNHNS, CDR2 SASEGT. The CDR3 totals 15 residues. V was pared by 6 bases and J by 8 bases, with 19 bases between. This CDR3 reads CASSPRDGYLEKLFF. CDR3 nucleotides: TGTGCCAGCAGCCCCAGGGATGGGTACTTGGAAAAACTGTTTTTT.

The chain combines TRBV19 with TRBJ1-5; the match to TRBD1 covers 7 bases. Germline-derived CDR1 and CDR2 are LNHDA and SQIVND (reference sequence). The CDR3 extends over 16 amino acids. After removal of 3 bases from V and 2 bases from J, the junction contained 7 bases not matched to a gene. CDR3 nucleotides: TGTGCCAGTAGTATTTTGGTTGGACAGGGCAATCAGCCCCAGCATTTT. Protein: CASSILVGQGNQPQHF.

The genes are TRBV5-4 and TRBJ2-7, with a possible D match to TRBD2 (6 bases). V was clipped by 1 base and J by 3 bases, with 11 bases between them. The germline gives CDR1 SGHNT, CDR2 YYREEE (reference sequence). The CDR3 covers 14 residues. CDR3 bases: TGTGCCAGCAGCTTGAGTGGGGGGTACTACGAGCAGTACTTC. It translates to CASSLSGGYYEQYF.

This sequence joins TRBV14 and TRBJ2-7; 7 bases map to TRBD2. The CDR3 runs 15 residues. The ends lost 1 base at V and 9 bases at J; junction bases unmatched: 12. From germline, CDR1 is SGHDN and CDR2 FVKESK. CDR3 amino acids: CASSQASGPLRGQYF. The CDR3 DNA reads TGTGCCAGCAGCCAAGCTAGCGGACCCCTACGAGGGCAGTACTTC.

The rearrangement links TRBV6-6 to TRBJ2-7; D ambiguous. Germline V gives CDR1 MNHNY, CDR2 SVGAGI (reference sequence). The CDR3 sequence is 14 residues long. Between the trimmed V and J ends, which lost 2 bases and 1 base, there was a span of 9 bases. The CDR3, as DNA: TGTGCCAGCAGTTACGGGCCTCAGTCCTACGAGCAGTACTTC. This translates into CASSYGPQSYEQYF.

The chain joins TRBV18 to TRBJ2-5; 8 bases fit TRBD1. CDR1 is KGHSH, CDR2 LQKENI, per germline. V shed 2 bases, J shed 6 bases, and the junction held 8 bases outside the gene matches. The CDR3 runs to 15 residues. For the CDR3, the DNA is TGTGCCAGCTCACCAAAGGCAGGGGGCGCCCAGACCCAGTACTTC. Residues: CASSPKAGGAQTQYF.

The genes are TRBV4-3 and TRBJ2-4; D is ambiguous. V shed 2 bases and J shed 0 bases, with 5 bases lying between them. The CDR3 consists of 14 residues. CDR1 LGHNA and CDR2 YSLEER come from the germline V gene. The CDR3, as DNA: TGCGCCAGCAGCCAATCCTTAGCCAAAAACATTCAGTACTTC. This translates into CASSQSLAKNIQYF.

The chain joins TRBV7-9 to TRBJ2-5; D gene ambiguous. Germline CDR1 SEHNR, CDR2 FQNEAQ (reference sequence). This CDR3 spans 12 amino acids. V dropped 5 bases and J dropped 5 bases, with 9 bases sitting between them. In nucleotides, the CDR3 is TGTGCCAGCAGCGTCCAGGCGGAGACCCAGTACTTC. This encodes CASSVQAETQYF.

The V gene is TRBV25-1, the J gene TRBJ2-3; 10 nucleotides match TRBD1. The V gene end was trimmed by 4 bases and the J gene end by 3 bases; junction bases not matched to a gene: 4. Germline CDR1 reads MGHDK; CDR2 reads SYGVNS. This CDR3 has 15 amino acids. DNA of the CDR3: TGTGCCAGCAGTGGGGGACAGGGGTCGACAGATACGCAGTATTTT. Encoded protein: CASSGGQGSTDTQYF.

The chain couples TRBV7-2 to TRBJ2-7; TRBD1 matches at 9 bases. This CDR3 comprises 15 residues. Germline CDR1 reads SGHTA; CDR2 reads FQGNSA. V lost 4 bases, J lost 3 bases, and 7 bases stayed unmatched. CDR3 coding DNA: TGTGCCAGCAGCTACGACAGGGGGGGCGTCTACGAGCAGTACTTC. As protein: CASSYDRGGVYEQYF.